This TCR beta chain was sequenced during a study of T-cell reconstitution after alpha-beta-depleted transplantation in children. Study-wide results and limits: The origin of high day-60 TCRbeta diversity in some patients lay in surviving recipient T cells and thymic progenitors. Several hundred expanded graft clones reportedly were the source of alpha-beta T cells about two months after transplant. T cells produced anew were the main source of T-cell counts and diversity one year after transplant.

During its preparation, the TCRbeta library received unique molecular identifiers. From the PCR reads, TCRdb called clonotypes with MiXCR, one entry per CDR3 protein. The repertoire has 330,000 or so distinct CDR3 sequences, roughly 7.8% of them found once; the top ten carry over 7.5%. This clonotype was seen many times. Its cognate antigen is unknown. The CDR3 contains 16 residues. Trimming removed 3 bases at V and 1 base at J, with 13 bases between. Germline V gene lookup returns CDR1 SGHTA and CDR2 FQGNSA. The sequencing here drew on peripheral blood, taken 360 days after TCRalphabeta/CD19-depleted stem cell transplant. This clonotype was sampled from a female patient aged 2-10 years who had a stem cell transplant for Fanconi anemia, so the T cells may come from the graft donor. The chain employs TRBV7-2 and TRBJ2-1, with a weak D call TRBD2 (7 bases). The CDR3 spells CASSFAGGQSYNEQFF. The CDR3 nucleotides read TGTGCCAGCAGCTTTGCCGGGGGGCAGTCCTACAATGAGCAGTTCTTC.